This TCR beta chain stems from a study of cytomegalovirus exposure and HLA in healthy donors. Study-wide findings and caveats: The Asian-associated ancestry cluster reportedly had fewer N-insertions than the approximately 670-donor mean in a later analysis.

With regard to this clone: Its antigen is as yet unknown.

The junction had 8 bases not matched to a gene; V was cut back by 7 bases and J by 7 bases. Germline-derived CDR1 and CDR2 are SNHLY and FYNNEI. CDR3 length equals 15 residues. The study ran its PCR with 60 Vbeta and 13 Jbeta primers. TCRdb's table, derived via immunoSEQ multiplex PCR, lists solely in-frame clones and lacks some. The data show around 64,000 clones, with about 85% seen just once and about 11% held by the top ten. V usage is TRBV2 and J usage is TRBJ2-2, with 11 bases fitting TRBD2. This clonotype was obtained from a female donor in good health and CMV-seronegative. Sample: PBMCs. CDR3 sequence: CASTGLAGSGGELFF. DNA for the CDR3: TGTGCCAGCACCGGACTAGCGGGCAGCGGCGGGGAGCTGTTTTTT.